Listed below are T cell receptor beta chains from one sample, sequenced in a study of T cell responses to AZD1222 COVID-19 vaccine. Measured with immunoSEQ multiplex PCR; TCRdb has only the in-frame clones, and not every one. The sample carries more than 30,000 clones, roughly 92% recorded once. Sequences were derived from peripheral blood, sampled on day 0 of AZD1222 vaccination. These receptors originate from an adult in good health. Both conserved end residues are part of each CDR3. A D gene is named only where the DNA matches it firmly. The size entry is marked missing in some rows and otherwise reads once, few, many or a size class.

TRBV7-8	TRBJ1-2	TRBD1	15	NA	CASSLSGTANYGYTF	TGTGCCAGCAGCCTTAGCGGGACAGCCAACTATGGCTACACCTTC
TRBV14	TRBJ2-3	TRBD2	18	NA	CASSHRLAGLRSTDTQYF	TGTGCCAGCAGCCATCGACTAGCGGGGCTCCGTAGCACAGATACGCAGTATTTT
TRBV6-2/TRBV6-3	TRBJ2-7	NA	14	NA	CASSYSPTQEVKYF	TGTGCCAGCAGTTACTCCCCCACACAGGAGGTGAAGTACTTC
TRBV4-2	TRBJ2-5	NA	13	NA	CASSQDALETQYF	TGTGCCAGCAGCCAAGACGCCCTAGAGACCCAGTACTTC
TRBV15	TRBJ1-3	NA	15	NA	CATSRGADSRNTIYF	TGTGCCACCAGCAGAGGAGCAGATAGTAGAAACACCATATATTTT
TRBV5-1	TRBJ2-2	TRBD2	17	NA	CASSLVSSGGNTGELFF	TGCGCCAGCAGCTTGGTGTCTAGCGGGGGGAACACCGGGGAGCTGTTTTTT
TRBV19	TRBJ2-3	TRBD2	15	NA	CASSNRGGQSDTQYF	TGTGCCAGTAGTAACCGGGGGGGCCAGTCAGATACGCAGTATTTT
TRBV7-2	TRBJ2-1	TRBD2	15	NA	CASSTTGTTHNEQFF	TGTGCCAGCAGCACGACCGGGACTACCCACAATGAGCAGTTCTTC
TRBV7-9	TRBJ1-5	TRBD1	15	NA	CASSPTGSGNQPQHF	TGTGCCAGCAGCCCGACAGGGTCAGGCAATCAGCCCCAGCATTTT
TRBV6-5	TRBJ1-5	NA	14	NA	CASRSTGYNQPQHF	TGTGCCAGCAGATCTACAGGGTATAATCAGCCCCAGCATTTT
TRBV6-5	TRBJ2-7	NA	16	NA	CASSYLRVSLPYEQYF	TGTGCCAGCAGTTACCTTCGGGTGAGCCTCCCCTACGAGCAGTACTTC
TRBV19	TRBJ2-3	TRBD2	15	NA	CASRAASGYTDTQYF	TGTGCCAGTAGAGCTGCTAGCGGCTACACAGATACGCAGTATTTT
TRBV18	TRBJ1-1	NA	13	NA	CASSPPGYTEAFF	TGTGCCAGCTCACCTCCGGGGTACACTGAAGCTTTCTTT
TRBV10-3	TRBJ2-7	NA	14	once	CAISEGVLGYEQYF	TGTGCCATCAGTGAGGGGGTTTTGGGCTACGAGCAGTACTTC
TRBV11-2	TRBJ2-3	NA	12	NA	CASSSLPGTQYF	TGTGCCAGCAGCTCCCTTCCGGGTACGCAGTATTTT
TRBV6-2/TRBV6-3	TRBJ2-3	NA	15	NA	CASSYPWLFTDTQYF	TGTGCCAGCAGTTACCCGTGGCTCTTCACAGATACGCAGTATTTT
TRBV7-7	TRBJ2-5	TRBD2	13	NA	CASTLAGEKTQYF	TGTGCCAGCACCTTAGCGGGGGAGAAGACCCAGTACTTC
TRBV27	TRBJ1-6	NA	15	once	CASAGQFSYNSPLHF	TGTGCCAGCGCCGGACAGTTCTCCTATAATTCACCCCTCCACTTT
TRBV7-2	TRBJ2-5	TRBD2	16	NA	CASSLAFAGDQETQYF	TGTGCCAGCAGCTTAGCGTTTGCGGGGGATCAAGAGACCCAGTACTTC
TRBV10-2	TRBJ1-2	TRBD1	14	NA	CASRASGQNYGYTF	TGCGCCAGCAGGGCGTCGGGACAGAACTATGGCTACACCTTC
TRBV19	TRBJ2-1	NA	13	NA	CASSIGRRAEQFF	TGTGCCAGTAGTATAGGCCGACGGGCCGAGCAGTTCTTC
TRBV30	TRBJ1-2	NA	14	NA	CAWSRNNGNYGYTF	TGTGCCTGGAGTCGGAACAACGGAAACTATGGCTACACCTTC
TRBV6-5	TRBJ2-7	NA	13	few	CASMFQGGYEQYF	TGTGCCAGCATGTTCCAGGGTGGATACGAGCAGTACTTC
TRBV6-5	TRBJ1-3	NA	12	NA	CATRDTGNTIYF	TGTGCCACCAGGGACACAGGAAACACCATATATTTT
TRBV7-2	TRBJ1-2	NA	15	NA	CASSLGDRPNYGYTF	TGTGCCAGCAGCTTAGGAGACAGGCCTAACTATGGCTACACCTTC
TRBV5-1	TRBJ1-2	NA	15	once	CASSPSGTNNYGYTF	TGCGCCAGCAGTCCATCGGGGACGAATAACTATGGCTACACCTTC
TRBV29-1	TRBJ1-3	NA	14	NA	CSVFGAGDGNTIYF	TGCAGCGTCTTCGGGGCGGGAGACGGAAACACCATATATTTT
TRBV3-1/TRBV3-2	TRBJ1-6	NA	14	NA	CASTFSSYNSPLHF	TGTGCCAGCACCTTCAGCTCCTATAATTCACCCCTCCACTTT
TRBV4-3	TRBJ1-6	NA	13	NA	CASSQEGDRPLHF	TGCGCCAGCAGCCAAGAAGGTGATAGACCCCTCCACTTT
TRBV9	TRBJ2-5	NA	14	NA	CASSALDSARTQYF	TGTGCCAGCAGCGCCTTGGACAGCGCTCGTACCCAGTACTTC
TRBV19	TRBJ2-7	NA	14	once	CASSIMSGRNEQYF	TGTGCCAGTAGTATCATGTCAGGACGGAACGAGCAGTACTTC
TRBV24-1	TRBJ1-6	NA	15	NA	CATSDSTLAVSPLHF	TGTGCCACCAGTGATTCTACATTGGCGGTTTCACCCCTCCACTTT
TRBV25-1	TRBJ1-4	NA	14	NA	CASSEGLKNEKLFF	TGTGCCAGCAGTGAGGGGCTGAAAAATGAAAAACTGTTTTTT
TRBV24-1	TRBJ1-2	NA	18	NA	CATIRTAGLPRGKYGYTF	TGTGCCACCATTAGGACAGCCGGCTTACCCCGTGGTAAATATGGCTACACCTTC
TRBV24-1	TRBJ1-1	NA	13	NA	CATSDSGTTEAFF	TGTGCCACCAGTGATTCCGGGACCACTGAAGCTTTCTTT
TRBV19	TRBJ2-1	NA	17	NA	CASRKGLRHRSYNEQFF	TGTGCCAGTAGGAAGGGGCTGAGGCATCGCTCCTACAATGAGCAGTTCTTC
TRBV9	TRBJ1-6	TRBD1	15	once	CASSEQAGGASPLHF	TGTGCCAGCAGCGAACAAGCAGGGGGCGCCTCACCCCTCCACTTT
TRBV7-2	TRBJ2-7	NA	15	NA	CASVTEGTGPTRQYF	TGTGCCAGCGTCACGGAGGGGACGGGTCCTACGAGGCAGTACTTC
TRBV18	TRBJ1-4	NA	15	NA	CASSRTGQFNEKLFF	TGTGCCAGCTCACGAACCGGACAGTTTAATGAAAAACTGTTTTTT
TRBV30	TRBJ2-7	NA	14	NA	CAWSVRPGSYEQYF	TGTGCCTGGAGTGTACGTCCTGGCTCCTACGAGCAGTACTTC
TRBV7-2	TRBJ1-6	NA	12	NA	CASSLTNSPLHF	TGTGCCAGCAGCTTGACAAATTCACCCCTCCACTTT
TRBV7-8	TRBJ1-1	NA	14	NA	CASSLEGGVAEAFF	TGTGCCAGCAGCTTAGAGGGAGGAGTGGCAGAAGCTTTCTTT
TRBV6-2/TRBV6-3	TRBJ2-7	NA	14	NA	CASSYDGSSYEQYF	TGTGCCAGCAGTTATGATGGAAGCTCCTACGAGCAGTACTTC